This TCR beta chain was obtained from a study of control samples from healthy donors and cancer patients (dated by TCRdb to 2018 to 2020). As to this clone: No antigen is known for it. No much larger clonotype is one base removed from it; base qualities were not supplied.

Library prep was done by the immunoSEQ multiplex PCR assay. The table was pulled from immuneACCESS by TCRdb, which kept in-frame rearrangements only. Such tables lose some clones; where checked, under half of the loss comes from unresolved V genes, and the rest has no known cause. A total of roughly 450,000 clones appear in this sample, 80% to 95% of them only once. The ten largest make up approximately 6.3% of the sample. The CDR3, cysteine through phenylalanine, is 13 amino acids long. Only the CDR3 DNA stays, 39 bases, in frame from base 1. V is pared back by 0 bases and J by 3 bases, with 7 bases lying between the germline termini. CDR1 and CDR2 are read off the germline V gene as SGHRS and YFSETQ.

This clonotype was obtained from a middle-aged man with head and neck cancer. In this chain, TRBV5-1 is recombined with TRBJ2-7, with no D gene named confidently. Sample: PBMCs. The DNA sequence follows: TGCGCCAGCAGCTTGGTGTCAGGCTACGAGCAGTACTTC. Translated, it gives CASSLVSGYEQYF.